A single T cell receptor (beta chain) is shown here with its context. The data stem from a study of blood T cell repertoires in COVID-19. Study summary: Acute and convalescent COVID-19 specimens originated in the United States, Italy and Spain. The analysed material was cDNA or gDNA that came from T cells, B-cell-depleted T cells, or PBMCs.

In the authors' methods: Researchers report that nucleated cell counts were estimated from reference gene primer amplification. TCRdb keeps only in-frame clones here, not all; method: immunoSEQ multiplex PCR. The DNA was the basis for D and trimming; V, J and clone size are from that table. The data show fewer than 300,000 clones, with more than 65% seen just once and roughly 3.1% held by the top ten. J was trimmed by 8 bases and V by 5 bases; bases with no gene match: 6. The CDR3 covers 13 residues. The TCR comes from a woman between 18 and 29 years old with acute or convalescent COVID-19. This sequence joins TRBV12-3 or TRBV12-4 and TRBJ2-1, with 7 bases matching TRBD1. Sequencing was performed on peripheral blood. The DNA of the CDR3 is TGTGCCAGCAGTCCCCGGGACAGTTATGAGCAGTTCTTC. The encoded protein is CASSPRDSYEQFF.